Sequencing of this T cell receptor beta chain was carried out in a study of cytomegalovirus exposure and HLA in healthy donors (dated by TCRdb to 2017 to 2019). Background on the whole study: According to an earlier analysis of 587 of the donors, some 180 million T cells yielded some 110 million unique TCR beta sequences and 276 Gb of sequence data. Of the 300 to 500 genotyped donors, 65% to 90% were placed in the genetic ancestry cluster associated with self-reported Caucasian donors. The aim of the study was to test whether cataloging public T cell receptors could identify signatures of past pathogen exposure. Among almost 400 genotyped donors of the cohort, an average of around 240,000 unique TCR beta nucleotide sequences were sequenced per donor, 15% to 20% of them non-productive. The study used immunosequencing to profile the T cell repertoires of under 700 subjects and linked those repertoires to cytomegalovirus serostatus. Genome-wide SNP genotypes for about 65% of the 666 donors were used in a later genetic analysis, which treated that subset as a discovery cohort. To decide whether each TCR beta V gene segment behaved as functional or pseudogenic, an earlier analysis of approximately 600 of the donors relied on high-throughput TCR beta sequencing. In addition to the first cohort of around 670 subjects, a separate validation cohort of 130 or so different subjects was used. Every repertoire in the discovery cohort had been generated on one and the same sequencing platform. Both class I and class II loci were covered by HLA typing, at four-digit resolution. Because of strong linkage in the cohort, four or five DR-DQ haplotypes were treated as single units for association and clustering. High-throughput TCR immunosequencing, statistical association of individual TCRs with disease status, and machine learning were combined to predict cytomegalovirus infection status. In the later analysis, no new phenotypic data were used to find candidate immune exposures; instead, reliance was placed on TCR beta sequences and their occurrence across donors. Donor age, sex, ethnicity and CMV serostatus were compiled alongside the repertoire data. An early release covering roughly 640 HLA-typed donors comprised about 300 gigabases of sequencing data and tens of millions of unique TCR sequences. Typing coverage varied by locus: roughly 629-640 donors for A, B, C, DRB1 and DQB1; approximately 560 for DQA1; more than 600 for DPA1; roughly 450 for DPB1. A later analysis re-analyzed previously published TCR beta repertoires from roughly 630 donors and added high-resolution HLA genotyping to study TCR occurrence patterns.

The method behind the library was the immunoSEQ multiplex PCR assay. A mixture of 60 forward primers for TCR Vbeta segments and 13 reverse primers for TCR Jbeta segments was used in the multiplex PCR. Amplification of the CDR3 region of rearranged TCR beta genes was performed with a multiplex PCR assay on genomic DNA. On the Illumina HiSeq System, the amplified TCR beta libraries were sequenced as 87-base-pair reads. Regarding the original processing steps: In a later analysis, roughly 80 million unique TCR beta chains were counted across the roughly 670 repertoires, and about 9.9 million of these chains were shared by at least two donors. To remove PCR and sequencing errors, raw reads were error-corrected and collapsed into unique sequences using a nearest-neighbor algorithm that merged closely related sequences. CDR3 sequences were aligned to IMGT reference sequences to assign V, D and J gene segments. For a sequence to be retained, at least a six-nucleotide match to both a V gene segment and a J gene segment was required. Rearrangements were classified as productive when the CDR3 lacked stop codons and remained in frame with V and J, and all other rearrangements were classified as non-productive. CDR3 was defined according to IMGT convention as the region running from the second conserved V-encoded cysteine to the conserved J-encoded phenylalanine. Sequences without an unambiguous match to a single V gene segment were excluded from the earlier analysis of about 600 of the donors. An earlier analysis of some 610 of the donors called V segments functional above 56.7% productive rearrangements and segregating when the between-donor standard deviation exceeded 5%. A statistical classification framework was developed to diagnose cytomegalovirus status using the catalog of TCR beta chain sequences. In a later analysis, TCR nucleotide sequences were compared against IMGT/GENE-DB human TR gene sequences so that V and J genes could be assigned. In a later analysis, CDR3 sequences and most-parsimonious VDJ recombination scenarios were assigned using the TCRdist pipeline. In a later analysis, each TCR beta chain was defined by its CDR3 amino acid sequence together with its V-gene family, and reads without a unique V-gene family were excluded. In a later analysis, approximately 590 highly shared, low-generation-probability nucleotide sequences were removed to address suspected cross-contamination and a sequencing artifact. In a later analysis, a clonal expansion index for each public chain was calculated from normalized within-repertoire ranks of inferred template counts. In a later analysis, generation probabilities were computed with a VDJ recombination model fitted to out-of-frame rearrangements, and the resulting probabilities were checked against IGoR. In a later analysis, TCR-TCR, TCR-HLA and TCR-CMV co-occurrence was scored with hypergeometric tests, and a repertoire-size bias correction was applied to TCR pairs. In a later analysis, false discovery rates were estimated by permuting HLA or CMV assignments 20 times. In a later analysis, co-occurring TCRs were grouped using DBSCAN, and TCRdist sequence similarity was added for clustering within HLA-allele-positive subsets. Repertoires with fewer than 30,000 or more than 120,000 public chains, plus five repertoires with anomalous nucleotide sharing, were excluded from co-occurrence clustering. TCRdb carries this immuneACCESS record with in-frame sequences only. Its versions omit some clonotypes, under half of them owing to an unresolved V gene in the studies checked, with the rest unexplained. That table furnishes V, J and clone size, whereas the DNA furnished D and trimming. The sample table contains approximately 200,000 clones; only one count was recorded for approximately 85% of them. Of the sample, 6.5% falls within the top ten clones.

Trimming leaves V shorter by 7 bases and J shorter by 4 bases, with the junction holding 9 bases beyond the gene matches. The CDR3 runs 15 residues from the cysteine to the phenylalanine. The only DNA kept is the CDR3, 45 bases in frame from the first base. Based on the germline V gene, the CDR1 and CDR2 sequences are MNHEY and SVGAGI. Concerning this clone itself: The specificity of this receptor is unknown. No much larger clonotype is one base removed from it; base qualities were not supplied.

The cohort was made up of 500 to 850 healthy bone marrow donors. At the time of sampling, all cohort members were nominally healthy, though unrecorded immune exposures were likely present. The donor was CMV seropositive and belonged to the group of 270 or so seropositive cohort members. Every donor gave a peripheral blood sample, and the peripheral blood mononuclear cells from that sample were used for TCR beta sequencing. Genomic DNA extraction from the blood cell samples was performed with the Qiagen DNeasy Blood Extraction Kit. The study at large found these results: In vitro tests confirmed that a few of the cytomegalovirus-associated TCR beta chains recognize cytomegalovirus antigens. A further reported finding was that TCR beta sequences accurately predicted the HLA-A and HLA-B alleles for most subjects in the first cohort. It was suggested by the authors that the approach could potentially be generalized to other disease states and immunological phenotypes. A later genetic analysis associated a missense DCLRE1C variant with V-gene and J-gene trimming of TCR beta chains, and an independent cohort replicated the association. The presence/absence analyses assumed that sequencing depth was roughly uniform across donors, and that assumption may not be true. In a later genetic analysis, fewer N-insertions in productive TCRs were reported among donors in an Asian-associated ancestry cluster than the roughly 700-donor mean. HLA typing was unavailable for some donors at each locus, so association tests used only the typed subset. In a later analysis, HLA-associated TCR beta chains were found to be more clonally expanded and to have lower generation probabilities than equally common non-associated chains. The study listed around 160 TCR beta chains as associated with cytomegalovirus. At a false discovery rate of 0.05, a later analysis linked some 17,000 TCR beta sequences to specific HLA alleles. An earlier analysis of approximately 590 of the donors showed that most TCR beta V segments appeared in productive rearrangements either about 87% or about 30% of the time, which broadly matched IMGT annotations. A later analysis found that TCR association rates varied across HLA loci, with DRB1 alleles showing the most associated TCRs and HLA-C alleles the fewest. According to a later analysis, most CMV-associated TCR beta chains appeared to be HLA-restricted, and the HLA associations seemed to be driven largely by CMV exposure. When HLA alleles, especially DR and DQ, strongly co-occurred, TCR associations were difficult to assign to individual alleles. Some IMGT-functional V segments, including TRBV6-2 and TRBV6-3, could not be told apart with the 87-base-pair reads, so those segments were excluded. The earlier analysis of around 600 of the donors excluded seventeen rarely observed V segments, including chromosome 9 orphons, because counts were too low. In both the original and validation cohorts, the classifier was reported to diagnose cytomegalovirus status with high specificity and sensitivity. Immune exposure information for the cohort was limited to CMV serostatus. Across donors, most TCR sequences were observed very rarely, whereas some public TCRs were present in many individuals. This cohort had only TCR beta chains sequenced, and the lack of alpha or paired-chain data limited which features could be detected. A cluster of highly shared sequence variants was judged likely to be a technical artifact of the sequencing pipeline. Linkage disequilibrium might explain the correlated functional status among segregating V segments, but an unknown experimental factor could not be ruled out. In a later analysis, several top co-occurrence clusters were reported to appear linked to parvovirus B19, influenza, CMV and Epstein-Barr virus.

The V gene is TRBV6-5 and the J gene is TRBJ2-5; a stretch of 10 junction bases matches TRBD2. The sample was PBMCs. This clonotype was sampled from a woman aged 50 to 65 in good health and CMV-seropositive. The DNA reads TGTGCCAGCACCGTAGCGGGAGGAAATGGAGAGACCCAGTACTTC. Translated, this is CASTVAGGNGETQYF.